The rows below give T cell receptor beta chains drawn from one sample of a study of identical twins' blood T cells. Each CDR3 protein is one row after TCRdb ran MiXCR on the 5' RACE reads. The sample gives hundreds of thousands of distinct CDR3 sequences, about 28% of which show up once; approximately 6.6% is in the top ten. Sequenced input: PBMCs. Source of these receptors: a woman between 18 and 55 years old in good health. Both conserved end residues are part of each CDR3. D genes are given only for firm matches. Size is omitted from some rows. Given values are once, few, many or a class for expanded clones.

v_call: TRBV19
j_call: TRBJ1-5
d_call: .
clone_size: .
cdr3_nt: TGTGCCAGTAGTGTACGACAGAACAATCAGCCCCAGCATTTT
cdr3_aa: CASSVRQNNQPQHF

v_call: TRBV29-1
j_call: TRBJ1-1
d_call: .
clone_size: many
cdr3_nt: TGCAGCGCCGAGGAGGGTAGGACTGAAGCTTTCTTT
cdr3_aa: CSAEEGRTEAFF

v_call: TRBV10-3
j_call: TRBJ2-7
d_call: TRBD2
clone_size: .
cdr3_nt: TGTGCCATCAGCCCTAGCGGGAGCGTCTACGAGCAGTACTTC
cdr3_aa: CAISPSGSVYEQYF

v_call: TRBV10-3
j_call: TRBJ1-2
d_call: TRBD1
clone_size: .
cdr3_nt: TGTGCCATCACCGGGGGACAGGGGCTAGGTGGCTACACCTTC
cdr3_aa: CAITGGQGLGGYTF

v_call: TRBV3-1
j_call: TRBJ1-3
d_call: .
clone_size: .
cdr3_nt: TGTGCCAGCAGCCCATGGGACTTTCGATCTGGAAACACCATATATTTT
cdr3_aa: CASSPWDFRSGNTIYF

v_call: TRBV27
j_call: TRBJ1-1
d_call: .
clone_size: few
cdr3_nt: TGTGCCAGCAGTTTTTGGGCGTACACTGAAGCTTTCTTT
cdr3_aa: CASSFWAYTEAFF

v_call: TRBV20-1
j_call: TRBJ2-3
d_call: .
clone_size: .
cdr3_nt: TGCAGTGCGAGTGGGACTTACGATCGTACAGATACGCAGTATTTT
cdr3_aa: CSASGTYDRTDTQYF

v_call: TRBV10-3
j_call: TRBJ1-6
d_call: .
clone_size: many
cdr3_nt: TGTGCCATCAGCATCGAGTATAATTCACCCCTCCACTTT
cdr3_aa: CAISIEYNSPLHF

v_call: TRBV6-2/TRBV6-3
j_call: TRBJ2-2
d_call: TRBD2
clone_size: few
cdr3_nt: TGTGCCAGCAGTAACCCGTTAGGACTAGCGGGAGTTCCCGGGGAGCTGTTTTTT
cdr3_aa: CASSNPLGLAGVPGELFF

v_call: TRBV20-1
j_call: TRBJ1-1
d_call: TRBD1
clone_size: .
cdr3_nt: TGCAGTGCAGTTACAGGGGACACTGAAGCTTTCTTT
cdr3_aa: CSAVTGDTEAFF

v_call: TRBV27
j_call: TRBJ2-5
d_call: .
clone_size: few
cdr3_nt: TGTGCCAGCAGTTTATCGTTAACCTCCTCCGGGACAGAGACCCAGTACTTC
cdr3_aa: CASSLSLTSSGTETQYF

v_call: TRBV19
j_call: TRBJ2-2
d_call: .
clone_size: .
cdr3_nt: TGTGCCAGTAGTATATTAAGCCTCACCGGGGAGCTGTCTTTT
cdr3_aa: CASSILSLTGELSF

v_call: TRBV20-1
j_call: TRBJ2-4
d_call: .
clone_size: .
cdr3_nt: TGCAGTGCTAGAGATCGGCAGAGACTAGCCAAAAACATTCAGTACTTC
cdr3_aa: CSARDRQRLAKNIQYF

v_call: TRBV11-2
j_call: TRBJ1-5
d_call: .
clone_size: .
cdr3_nt: TGTGCCAGCAGCTCCCGACCTGGGGGCAATCAGCCCCAGCATTTT
cdr3_aa: CASSSRPGGNQPQHF

v_call: TRBV20-1
j_call: TRBJ1-1
d_call: .
clone_size: few
cdr3_nt: TGCAGTGCTAGAGATCCACAGGCGCCGAACACTGAAGCTTTCTTT
cdr3_aa: CSARDPQAPNTEAFF

v_call: TRBV18
j_call: TRBJ1-1
d_call: .
clone_size: few
cdr3_nt: TGTGCCAGCTCACCTCGATCGGGGTTGGTCACTGAAGCTTTCTTT
cdr3_aa: CASSPRSGLVTEAFF

v_call: TRBV12-3/TRBV12-4
j_call: TRBJ1-1
d_call: .
clone_size: few
cdr3_nt: TGTGCCAGCAGTCCCACAGGGTATCAAGCTTTCTTT
cdr3_aa: CASSPTGYQAFF

v_call: TRBV19
j_call: TRBJ1-5
d_call: .
clone_size: few
cdr3_nt: TGTGCCAGTATCGCTACCGGGGCAGCGACAACCCAGCATTTT
cdr3_aa: CASIATGAATTQHF

v_call: TRBV7-8
j_call: TRBJ2-2
d_call: .
clone_size: few
cdr3_nt: TGTGCCAGCAGGCAGACGGCAACGAACACCGGGGAGCTGTTTTTT
cdr3_aa: CASRQTATNTGELFF

v_call: TRBV20-1
j_call: TRBJ1-1
d_call: .
clone_size: .
cdr3_nt: TGCAGTACACCGATGGCAGGTAACACTGAAGCTTTCTTT
cdr3_aa: CSTPMAGNTEAFF

v_call: TRBV7-9
j_call: TRBJ1-1
d_call: .
clone_size: .
cdr3_nt: TGTGCCAGCACCCTATTGATACAGGGAGGGACTGAAGCTTCCTTT
cdr3_aa: CASTLLIQGGTEASF

v_call: TRBV7-9
j_call: TRBJ2-1
d_call: .
clone_size: .
cdr3_nt: TGTGCCAGCAGCTTAGAAAGGTCCAATGAGCAGTTCTTC
cdr3_aa: CASSLERSNEQFF

v_call: TRBV19
j_call: TRBJ1-5
d_call: .
clone_size: few
cdr3_nt: TGTGCCAGTAGTATATCGGGGCGCAATCAGCCCCAGCATTTT
cdr3_aa: CASSISGRNQPQHF

v_call: TRBV3-1
j_call: TRBJ1-5
d_call: .
clone_size: few
cdr3_nt: TGTGCCAGCAGTCCGTCGGGACTGATGTTTCAGCCCCAGCATTTT
cdr3_aa: CASSPSGLMFQPQHF

v_call: TRBV6-2/TRBV6-3
j_call: TRBJ2-3
d_call: .
clone_size: few
cdr3_nt: TGTGCCAGCAGTTACGGTTCGGTAGATACGCAGTATTTT
cdr3_aa: CASSYGSVDTQYF

v_call: TRBV13
j_call: TRBJ1-2
d_call: TRBD1
clone_size: many
cdr3_nt: TGTGCCAGCAGCCCGACAGGGGGATATGGCTACACCTTC
cdr3_aa: CASSPTGGYGYTF